What follows are 15 T cell receptor beta chains derived from one specimen sequenced in a study of T cells in tuberculosis. The data were produced by immunoSEQ multiplex PCR, yet TCRdb's version contains in-frame clones alone and is incomplete. Among approximately 30,000 clones, 80% to 95% were seen once, and the ten largest hold approximately 7.5%. Source material: PBMCs. The receptors were sampled from a donor aged 10-29 years with latent tuberculosis or without tuberculosis infection. Some clones in this sample may be carry-over from other donors' samples.

The chain couples TRBV5-6 to TRBJ2-1, with D perhaps TRBD1 (6 bases). V lost 1 base and J 6 bases, leaving 14 bases between the germline ends. In germline, CDR1 is SGHDT, CDR2 YYEEEE. This CDR3 contains 15 residues. CDR3 loop: CASSLTGTQANEQFF. DNA of the CDR3: TGTGCCAGCAGCTTGACTGGGACACAGGCCAATGAGCAGTTCTTC.

A single count supports this clone. This chain connects TRBV19 to TRBJ1-5, with 8 bases lining up with TRBD1. Germline CDR1 LNHDA, CDR2 SQIVND (reference sequence). V was pared by 5 bases and J by 3 bases, with 15 bases of the junction left unmatched. The CDR3 has 18 amino acids. The CDR3 protein is CASSAPLGTGGLNQPQHF. CDR3 DNA: TGTGCCAGTAGTGCCCCCCTTGGCACAGGGGGTCTCAATCAGCCCCAGCATTTT.

This chain uses TRBV2 with TRBJ2-1; 8 nucleotides align to TRBD2. Trimming removed 6 bases from V and 6 bases from J; junction bases left unmatched: 7. CDR1 SNHLY and CDR2 FYNNEI come from the germline V gene. CDR3 size: 14 residues. This CDR3 reads CASRIGRGANEQFF. CDR3 nucleotide sequence: TGTGCCAGCAGGATCGGGAGGGGTGCCAATGAGCAGTTCTTC.

This clone was seen just once. The V gene is TRBV28, the J gene TRBJ2-1; D may be TRBD2 (6 bases). CDR1 and CDR2 from the germline V gene are MDHEN and SYDVKM. The CDR3 runs 17 residues. V lost 10 bases, J lost 1 base, and 23 bases lay in between. The CDR3 here is CATAGGVAASSYNEQFF. The CDR3 nucleotides read TGTGCCACCGCCGGGGGAGTAGCGGCATCGTCCTACAATGAGCAGTTCTTC.

This clone was counted once. V usage is TRBV19 and J usage is TRBJ2-1; D unclear. The CDR3 has 15 residues. Germline V gene sequence: CDR1 LNHDA, CDR2 SQIVND (reference sequence). V lost 5 bases and J 2 bases, leaving 13 bases between the germline ends. CDR3 region: CASSLRWATYNEQFF. CDR3 DNA sequence: TGTGCCAGTAGTCTCCGTTGGGCAACCTACAATGAGCAGTTCTTC.

The chain has TRBV6-5 and TRBJ2-1, with 9 bases aligning to TRBD1. V lost 8 bases and J lost 7; bases outside the gene matches: 12. The germline V gene has CDR1 MNHEY and CDR2 SVGAGI. The CDR3 has 15 residues. The DNA for the CDR3 is TGTGCCAGCCGAATGGGGACAGGGATGTTGAATGAGCAGTTCTTC. It translates to CASRMGTGMLNEQFF.

J is TRBJ2-7 and V is TRBV5-1, with D unresolved. The germline V gene has CDR1 SGHRS and CDR2 YFSETQ. V was shortened by 1 base and J by 0 bases, with 11 bases between the two germline ends. This CDR3 is built from 15 residues. CDR3 amino acids: CASSLTRLSSYEQYF. The CDR3 DNA reads TGCGCCAGCAGCTTGACCAGGCTGAGCTCCTACGAGCAGTACTTC.

The gene calls are TRBV5-1 and TRBJ1-3, with D uncertain. V dropped 1 base and J dropped 4 bases, with 15 bases sitting between them. The CDR3 extends over 16 amino acids. Germline V lookup: CDR1 SGHRS, CDR2 YFSETQ. In DNA form, the CDR3 reads TGCGCCAGCAGCTTGAGCGCGGCCTTTCGAGGAAACACCATATATTTT. It codes for CASSLSAAFRGNTIYF.

The CDR3 reads CASSDSRGIDEQYF. CDR3 nucleotide sequence: TGTGCCAGCAGTGATTCCAGGGGAATCGACGAGCAGTACTTC. V is TRBV25-1 and J is TRBJ2-7; D is perhaps TRBD1 (6 bases). The V end was cut by 3 bases, the J end by 5 bases, with 14 bases between. CDR3 length: 14 amino acids. Germline lookup yields CDR1 MGHDK and CDR2 SYGVNS.

The chain links TRBV6-5 to TRBJ1-3; TRBD1 aligns across 7 bases. The ends lost 0 bases at V and 4 bases at J; junction bases unmatched: 3. The germline V gene has CDR1 MNHEY and CDR2 SVGAGI. The CDR3 covers 15 residues. The CDR3 sequence is CASSYSGQAGNTIYF. Written as DNA, the CDR3 is TGTGCCAGCAGTTACTCTGGACAGGCCGGAAACACCATATATTTT.

J is TRBJ2-3 and V is TRBV27, with 8 bases aligning to TRBD2. V shed 4 bases and J 4 bases; nucleotides not matched to a gene: 7. The CDR3 is 15 amino acids. Germline CDR1 and CDR2: MNHEY and SMNVEV (reference sequence). DNA of the CDR3: TGTGCCAGCAGTTCGGGGGGGGCTCTCCCAGATACGCAGTATTTT. It specifies CASSSGGALPDTQYF.

This clone was found once. The chain is built from TRBV12-5 and TRBJ2-7, with D perhaps TRBD1 (6 bases). Germline-derived CDR1 and CDR2 are LGHNT and FRNRAP. V was shortened by 6 bases and J by 2 bases, with 11 bases between the two germline ends. The CDR3 runs 13 residues. The CDR3 nucleotides are TGTGCTAGTGGGTCGACAGGTCCCTACGAGCAGTACTTC. It yields the protein CASGSTGPYEQYF.

This clone was recorded once. V usage is TRBV28 and J usage is TRBJ1-2, with D unclear. The CDR3 covers 12 residues. V was pared by 5 bases and J by 8 bases, with 12 bases between. Germline V lookup: CDR1 MDHEN, CDR2 SYDVKM. CDR3 loop: CASSRLQGGYTF. Here the CDR3 DNA reads TGTGCCAGCAGTCGACTCCAAGGAGGCTACACCTTC.

The chain has TRBV2 and TRBJ2-7, with a possible D match to TRBD1 (6 bases). The CDR3 length is 13 residues. Germline V gives CDR1 SNHLY, CDR2 FYNNEI. The V end was cut by 6 bases, the J end by 7 bases, with 16 bases between. The CDR3 loop is CASRRQVEGEQYF. As DNA, the CDR3 is TGTGCCAGCAGAAGACAGGTGGAAGGAGAGCAGTACTTC. Variable domain in full (rest from reference TRBV2 and TRBJ2-7): EPEVTQTPSHQVTQMGQEVILRCVPISNHLYFYWYRQILGQKVEFLVSFYNNEISEKSEIFDDQFSVERPDGSNFTLKIRSTKLEDSAMYFCASRRQVEGEQYFGPGTRLTVT.

The V call is TRBV10-3, the J call TRBJ1-6; possibly TRBD1 for D (5 bases). The germline V gene encodes CDR1 ENHRY and CDR2 SYGVKD. V was cut by 2 bases and J by 7 bases, with 6 bases left in between. The CDR3 runs to 13 residues. The CDR3 region is CAISEKGNSPLHF. DNA for the CDR3: TGTGCCATCAGTGAGAAGGGGAATTCACCCCTCCACTTT.